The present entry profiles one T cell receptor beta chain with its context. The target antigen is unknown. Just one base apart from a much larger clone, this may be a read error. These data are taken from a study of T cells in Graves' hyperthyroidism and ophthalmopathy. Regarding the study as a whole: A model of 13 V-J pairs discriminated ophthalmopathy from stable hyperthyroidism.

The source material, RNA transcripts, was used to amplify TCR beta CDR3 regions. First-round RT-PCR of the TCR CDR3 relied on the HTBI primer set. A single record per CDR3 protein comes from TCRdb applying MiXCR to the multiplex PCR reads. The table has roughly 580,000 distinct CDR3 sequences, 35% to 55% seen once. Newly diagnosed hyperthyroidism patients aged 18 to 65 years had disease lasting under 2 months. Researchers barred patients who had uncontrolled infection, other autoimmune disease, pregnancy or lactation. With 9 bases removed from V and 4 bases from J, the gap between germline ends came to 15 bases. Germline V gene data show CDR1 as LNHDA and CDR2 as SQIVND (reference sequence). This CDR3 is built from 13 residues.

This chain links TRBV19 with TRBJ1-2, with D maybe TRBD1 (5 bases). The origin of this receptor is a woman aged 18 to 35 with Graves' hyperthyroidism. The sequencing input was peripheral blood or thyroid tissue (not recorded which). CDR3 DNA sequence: TGTGCCAGCACCGGAGCAGGGTCCTATGGCTACACCTTC. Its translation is CASTGAGSYGYTF.